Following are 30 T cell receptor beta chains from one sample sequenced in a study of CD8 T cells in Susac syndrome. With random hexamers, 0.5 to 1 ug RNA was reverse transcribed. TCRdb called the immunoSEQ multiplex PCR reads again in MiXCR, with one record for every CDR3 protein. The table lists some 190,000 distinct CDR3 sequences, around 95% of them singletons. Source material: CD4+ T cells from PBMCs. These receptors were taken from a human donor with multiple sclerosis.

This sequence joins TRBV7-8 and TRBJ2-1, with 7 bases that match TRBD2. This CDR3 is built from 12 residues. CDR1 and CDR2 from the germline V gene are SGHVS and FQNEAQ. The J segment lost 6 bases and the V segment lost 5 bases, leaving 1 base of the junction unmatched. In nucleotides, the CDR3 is TGTGCCAGCAGCGCTAGCGGCAATGAGCAGTTCTTC. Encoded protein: CASSASGNEQFF.

This CDR3 reads CASSTELGEEQFF. The CDR3 bases are TGTGCCAGCAGTACCGAACTAGGGGAGGAGCAGTTCTTC. The chain employs TRBV6-2 or TRBV6-3 and TRBJ2-1; D may be TRBD1 or TRBD2 (5 bases each). CDR1 and CDR2 from the germline V gene are MNHEY and SVGEGT. Trimming took 5 bases from V and 10 from J, leaving 15 bases between them. CDR3 length: 13 amino acids.

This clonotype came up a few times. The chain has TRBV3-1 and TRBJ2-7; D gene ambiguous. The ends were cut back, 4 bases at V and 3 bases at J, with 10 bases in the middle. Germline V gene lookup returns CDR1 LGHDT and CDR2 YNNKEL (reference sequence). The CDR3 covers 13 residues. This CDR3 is CASSPTMGYEQYF. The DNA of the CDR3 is TGTGCCAGCAGCCCTACCATGGGCTACGAGCAGTACTTC.

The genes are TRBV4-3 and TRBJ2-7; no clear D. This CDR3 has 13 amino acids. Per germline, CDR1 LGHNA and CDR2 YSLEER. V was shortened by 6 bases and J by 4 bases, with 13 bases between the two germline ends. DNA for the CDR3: TGCGCCAGCAGTCATAGTGTGGGGTACGAGCAGTACTTC. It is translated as CASSHSVGYEQYF.

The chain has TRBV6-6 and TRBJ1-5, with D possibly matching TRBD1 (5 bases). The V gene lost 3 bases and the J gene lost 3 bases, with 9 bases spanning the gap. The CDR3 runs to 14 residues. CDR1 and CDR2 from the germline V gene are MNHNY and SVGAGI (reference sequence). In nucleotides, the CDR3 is TGTGCCAGCAGTTATCAGGACACCAATCAGCCCCAGCATTTT. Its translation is CASSYQDTNQPQHF.

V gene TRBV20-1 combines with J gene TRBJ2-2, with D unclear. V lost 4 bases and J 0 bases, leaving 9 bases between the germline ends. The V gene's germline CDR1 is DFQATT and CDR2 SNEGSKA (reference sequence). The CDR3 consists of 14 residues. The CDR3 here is CSANPGPNTGELFF. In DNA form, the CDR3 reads TGCAGTGCTAACCCCGGCCCGAACACCGGGGAGCTGTTTTTT.

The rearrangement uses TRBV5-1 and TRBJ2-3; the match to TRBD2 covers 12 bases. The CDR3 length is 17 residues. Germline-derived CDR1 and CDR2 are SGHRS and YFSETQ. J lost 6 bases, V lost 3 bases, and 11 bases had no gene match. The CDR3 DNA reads TGCGCCAGCAGCTCCGCGACTAGCGGGGGCGGTGACGATACGCAGTATTTT. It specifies CASSSATSGGGDDTQYF.

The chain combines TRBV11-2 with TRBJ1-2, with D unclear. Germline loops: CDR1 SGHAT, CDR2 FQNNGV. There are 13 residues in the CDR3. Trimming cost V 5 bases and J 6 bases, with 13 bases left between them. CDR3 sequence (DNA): TGTGCCAGCAGCCTTAGCCCAACGCATGGCTACACCTTC. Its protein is CASSLSPTHGYTF.

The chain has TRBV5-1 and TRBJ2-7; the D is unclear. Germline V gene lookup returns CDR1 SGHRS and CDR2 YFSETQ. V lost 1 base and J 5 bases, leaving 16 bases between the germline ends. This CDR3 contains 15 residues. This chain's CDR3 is CASSLRSNPTDEQYF. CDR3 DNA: TGCGCCAGCAGCTTGAGATCCAACCCCACCGACGAGCAGTACTTC.

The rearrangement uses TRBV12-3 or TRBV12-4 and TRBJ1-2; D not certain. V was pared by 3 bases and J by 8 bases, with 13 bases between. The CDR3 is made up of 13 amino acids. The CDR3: CASSFPPGVGYTF. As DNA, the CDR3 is TGTGCCAGCAGTTTTCCACCGGGAGTAGGCTACACCTTC.

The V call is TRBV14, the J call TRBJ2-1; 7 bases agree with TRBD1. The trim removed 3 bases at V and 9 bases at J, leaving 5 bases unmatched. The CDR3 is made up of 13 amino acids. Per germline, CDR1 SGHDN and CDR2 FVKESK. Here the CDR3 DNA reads TGTGCCAGCAGCCAGACAGGGTTTGGTGAGCAGTTCTTC. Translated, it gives CASSQTGFGEQFF.

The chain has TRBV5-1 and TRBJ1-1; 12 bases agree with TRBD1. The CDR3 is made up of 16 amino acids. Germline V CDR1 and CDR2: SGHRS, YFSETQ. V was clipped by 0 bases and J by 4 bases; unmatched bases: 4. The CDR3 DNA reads TGCGCCAGCAGCTTGGAGGGACAGGGGGCGTCCACTGAAGCTTTCTTT. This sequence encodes CASSLEGQGASTEAFF.

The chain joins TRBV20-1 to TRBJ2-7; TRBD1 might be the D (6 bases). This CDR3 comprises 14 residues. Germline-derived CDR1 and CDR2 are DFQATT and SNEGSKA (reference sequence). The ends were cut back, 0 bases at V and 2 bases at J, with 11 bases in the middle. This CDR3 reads CSARDPQGPYEQYF. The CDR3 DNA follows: TGCAGTGCTAGAGATCCTCAGGGGCCCTACGAGCAGTACTTC.

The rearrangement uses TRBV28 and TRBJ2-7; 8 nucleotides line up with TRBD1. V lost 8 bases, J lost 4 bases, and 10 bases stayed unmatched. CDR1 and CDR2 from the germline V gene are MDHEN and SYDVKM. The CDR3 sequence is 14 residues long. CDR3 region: CASVLGTGLYEQYF. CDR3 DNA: TGTGCCAGCGTTCTGGGGACAGGTCTTTACGAGCAGTACTTC.

Here the CDR3 reads CSAEGGNQPQHF. In DNA, the CDR3 is TGCAGTGCCGAGGGAGGGAATCAGCCCCAGCATTTT. The genes are TRBV20-1 and TRBJ1-5; D gene unclear. The germline V and J ends were trimmed by 6 bases and 4 bases, with 10 bases remaining between them. The CDR3 loop spans 12 amino acids. CDR1 is DFQATT and CDR2 is SNEGSKA in the germline V gene (reference sequence).

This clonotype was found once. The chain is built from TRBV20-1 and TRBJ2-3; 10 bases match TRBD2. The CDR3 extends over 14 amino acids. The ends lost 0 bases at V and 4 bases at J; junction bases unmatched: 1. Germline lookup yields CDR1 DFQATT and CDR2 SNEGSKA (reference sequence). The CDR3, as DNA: TGCAGTGCTAGAGAGGGACTAGCGCCAGATACGCAGTATTTT. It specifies CSAREGLAPDTQYF.

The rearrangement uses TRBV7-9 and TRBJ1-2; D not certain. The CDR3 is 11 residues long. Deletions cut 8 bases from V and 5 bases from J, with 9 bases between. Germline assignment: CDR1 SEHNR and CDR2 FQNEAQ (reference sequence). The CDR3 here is CASGKIYGYTF. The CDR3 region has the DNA TGTGCCAGCGGCAAGATTTATGGCTACACCTTC.

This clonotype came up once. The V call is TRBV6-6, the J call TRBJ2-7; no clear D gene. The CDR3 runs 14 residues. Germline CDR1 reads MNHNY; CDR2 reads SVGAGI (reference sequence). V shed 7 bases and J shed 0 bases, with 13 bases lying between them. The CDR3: CASKGGLFSYEQYF. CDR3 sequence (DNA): TGTGCCAGCAAGGGTGGATTATTCTCCTACGAGCAGTACTTC.

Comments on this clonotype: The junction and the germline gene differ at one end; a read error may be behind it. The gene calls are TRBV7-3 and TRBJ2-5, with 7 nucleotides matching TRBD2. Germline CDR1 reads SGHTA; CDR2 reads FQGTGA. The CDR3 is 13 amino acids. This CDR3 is CASSLTSDETQYF. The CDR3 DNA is TGTGCCAGCAGCCTAACTAGCGATGAGACCCAGTACTTC.

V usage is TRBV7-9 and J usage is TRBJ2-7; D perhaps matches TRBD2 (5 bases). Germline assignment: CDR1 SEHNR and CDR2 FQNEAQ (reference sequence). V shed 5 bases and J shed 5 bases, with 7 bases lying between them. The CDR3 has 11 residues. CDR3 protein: CASSDYHEQYF. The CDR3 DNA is TGTGCCAGCAGCGACTATCACGAGCAGTACTTC. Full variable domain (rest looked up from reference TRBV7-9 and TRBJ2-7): DTGVSQNPRHKITKRGQNVTFRCDPISEHNRLYWYRQTLGQGPEFLTYFQNEAQLEKSRLLSDRFSAERPKGSFSTLEIQRTEQGDSAMYLCASSDYHEQYFGPGTRLTVT.

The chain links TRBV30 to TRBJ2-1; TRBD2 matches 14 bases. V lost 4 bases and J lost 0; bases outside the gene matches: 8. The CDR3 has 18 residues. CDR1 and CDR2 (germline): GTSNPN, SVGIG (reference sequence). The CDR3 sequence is CAWTGLAGGLSSYNEQFF. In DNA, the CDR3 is TGTGCCTGGACCGGACTAGCGGGGGGACTAAGCTCCTACAATGAGCAGTTCTTC.

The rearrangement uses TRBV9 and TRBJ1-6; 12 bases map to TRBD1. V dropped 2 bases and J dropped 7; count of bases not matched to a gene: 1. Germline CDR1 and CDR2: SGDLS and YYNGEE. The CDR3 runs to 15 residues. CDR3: CASSVGTGGNSPLHF. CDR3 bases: TGTGCCAGCAGCGTGGGGACAGGGGGCAATTCACCCCTCCACTTT.

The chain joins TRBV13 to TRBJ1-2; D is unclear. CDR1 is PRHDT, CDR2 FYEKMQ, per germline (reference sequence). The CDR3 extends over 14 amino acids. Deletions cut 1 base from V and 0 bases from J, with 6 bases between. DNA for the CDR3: TGTGCCAGCAGCTTAGACCGGACTAACTATGGCTACACCTTC. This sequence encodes CASSLDRTNYGYTF.

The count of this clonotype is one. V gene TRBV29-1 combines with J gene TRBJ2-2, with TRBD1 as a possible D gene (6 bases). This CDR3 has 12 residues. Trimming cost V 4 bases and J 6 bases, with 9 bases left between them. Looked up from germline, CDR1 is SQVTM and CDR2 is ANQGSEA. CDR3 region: CSVGQAAGELFF. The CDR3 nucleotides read TGCAGCGTTGGACAGGCCGCCGGGGAGCTGTTTTTT.

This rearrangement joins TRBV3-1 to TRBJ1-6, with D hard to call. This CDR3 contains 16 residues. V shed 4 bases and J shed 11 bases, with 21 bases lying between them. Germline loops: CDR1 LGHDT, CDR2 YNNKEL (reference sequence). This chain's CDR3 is CASSPQAQSRTAPLHF. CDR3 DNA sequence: TGTGCCAGCAGCCCCCAGGCCCAGTCGCGTACAGCACCCCTCCACTTT. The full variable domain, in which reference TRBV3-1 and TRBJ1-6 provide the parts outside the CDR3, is DTAVSQTPKYLVTQMGNDKSIKCEQNLGHDTMYWYKQDSKKFLKIMFSYNNKELIINETVPNRFSPKSPDKAHLNLHINSLELGDSAVYFCASSPQAQSRTAPLHFGNGTRLTVT.

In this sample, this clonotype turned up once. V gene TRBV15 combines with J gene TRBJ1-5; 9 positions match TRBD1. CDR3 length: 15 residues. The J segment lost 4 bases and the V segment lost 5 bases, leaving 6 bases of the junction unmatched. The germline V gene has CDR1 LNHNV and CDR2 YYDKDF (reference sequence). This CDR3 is CATSDRQGVNQPQHF. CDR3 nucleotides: TGTGCCACCAGCGACCGACAGGGGGTGAATCAGCCCCAGCATTTT.

CDR3 sequence reads: CAWTSGETQYF. DNA of the CDR3: TGTGCCTGGACGAGCGGGGAGACCCAGTACTTC. The chain couples TRBV30 to TRBJ2-5; a possible D gene is TRBD2 (6 bases). The CDR3 totals 11 residues. The ends were cut back, 4 bases at V and 5 bases at J, with 8 bases in the middle. CDR1 and CDR2 (germline): GTSNPN, SVGIG (reference sequence).

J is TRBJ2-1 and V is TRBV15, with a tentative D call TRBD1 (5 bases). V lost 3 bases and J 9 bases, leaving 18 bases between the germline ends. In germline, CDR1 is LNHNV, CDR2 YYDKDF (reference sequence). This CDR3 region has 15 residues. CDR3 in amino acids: CATSSPLQAWSEQFF. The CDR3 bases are TGTGCCACCAGCAGTCCCTTACAGGCGTGGAGTGAGCAGTTCTTC.

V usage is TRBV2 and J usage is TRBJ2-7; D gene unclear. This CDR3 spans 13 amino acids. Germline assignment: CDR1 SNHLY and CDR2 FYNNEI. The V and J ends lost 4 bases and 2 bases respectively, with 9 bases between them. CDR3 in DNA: TGTGCCAGCAGTGTCACGCAGACCTACGAGCAGTACTTC. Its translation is CASSVTQTYEQYF.

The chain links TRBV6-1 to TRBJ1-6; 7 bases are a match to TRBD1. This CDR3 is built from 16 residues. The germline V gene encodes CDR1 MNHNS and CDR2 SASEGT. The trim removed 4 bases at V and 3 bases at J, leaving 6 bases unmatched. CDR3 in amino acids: CASSGPTGDYNSPLHF. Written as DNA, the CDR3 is TGTGCCAGCAGTGGGCCCACAGGGGACTATAATTCACCCCTCCACTTT.